Reported below is one T cell receptor beta chain. Its matching antigen is unknown. The repertoire was sequenced with immunoSEQ multiplex PCR; TCRdb's copy has only in-frame clones and lacks some. The sample records around 50,000 clones, over 90% being singletons. Trimming stripped 3 bases from V and 4 bases from J, with 16 bases between. In germline, CDR1 is LNHDA, CDR2 SQIVND (reference sequence). The CDR3 loop spans 16 amino acids. The source of the sample is a study of T cell therapy after organ transplantation. This chain uses TRBV19 with TRBJ1-5; a possible D gene is TRBD1 (5 bases). This TCR derives from a human patient who had received a solid organ transplant and had CMV disease. Sample: CD8+ T cells from blood, taken before autologous CMV-specific T cell therapy. CDR3 DNA sequence: TGTGCCAGTAGTATCGGATCCGGGACCGAAAATCAGCCCCAGCATTTT. Its protein product is CASSIGSGTENQPQHF. The full variable domain, with the rest looked up from reference TRBV19 and TRBJ1-5, is DGGITQSPKYLFRKEGQNVTLSCEQNLNHDAMYWYRQDPGQGLRLIYYSQIVNDFQKGDIAEGYSVSREKKESFPLTVTSAQKNPTAFYLCASSIGSGTENQPQHFGDGTRLSIL.